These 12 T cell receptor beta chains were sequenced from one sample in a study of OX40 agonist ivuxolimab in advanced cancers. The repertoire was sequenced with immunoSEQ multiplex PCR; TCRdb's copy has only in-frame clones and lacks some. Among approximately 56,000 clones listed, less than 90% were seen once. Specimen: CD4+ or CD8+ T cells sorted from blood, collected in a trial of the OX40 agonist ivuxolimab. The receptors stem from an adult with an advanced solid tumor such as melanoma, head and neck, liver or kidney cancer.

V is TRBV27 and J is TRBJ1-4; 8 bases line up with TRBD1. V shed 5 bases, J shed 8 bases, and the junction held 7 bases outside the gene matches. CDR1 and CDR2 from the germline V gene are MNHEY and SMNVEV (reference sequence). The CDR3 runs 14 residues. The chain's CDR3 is CASSPRTGREKLFF. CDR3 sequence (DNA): TGTGCCAGCAGTCCCCGGACAGGGCGCGAAAAACTGTTTTTT.

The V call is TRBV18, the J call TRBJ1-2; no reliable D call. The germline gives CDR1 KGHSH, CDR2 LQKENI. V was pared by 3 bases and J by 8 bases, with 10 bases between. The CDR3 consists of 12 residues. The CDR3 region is CASSPPREGYTF. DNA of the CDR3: TGTGCCAGCTCACCCCCACGAGAAGGCTACACCTTC.

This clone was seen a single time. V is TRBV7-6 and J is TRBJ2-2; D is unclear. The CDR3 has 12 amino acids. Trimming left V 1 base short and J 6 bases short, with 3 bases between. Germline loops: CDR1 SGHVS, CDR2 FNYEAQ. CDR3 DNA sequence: TGTGCCAGCAGCTTAGGGGCCGGGGAGCTGTTTTTT. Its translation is CASSLGAGELFF. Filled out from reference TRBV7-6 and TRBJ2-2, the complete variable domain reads GAGVSQSPRYKVTKRGQDVALRCDPISGHVSLYWYRQALGQGPEFLTYFNYEAQQDKSGLPNDRFSAERPEGSISTLTIQRTEQRDSAMYRCASSLGAGELFFGEGSRLTVL.

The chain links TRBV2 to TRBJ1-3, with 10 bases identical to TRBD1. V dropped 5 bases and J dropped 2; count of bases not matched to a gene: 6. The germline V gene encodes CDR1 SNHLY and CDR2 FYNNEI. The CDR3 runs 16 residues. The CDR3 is CASSSDRGLTGNTIYF. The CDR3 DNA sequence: TGTGCCAGCAGTTCAGACAGGGGGCTTACTGGAAACACCATATATTTT.

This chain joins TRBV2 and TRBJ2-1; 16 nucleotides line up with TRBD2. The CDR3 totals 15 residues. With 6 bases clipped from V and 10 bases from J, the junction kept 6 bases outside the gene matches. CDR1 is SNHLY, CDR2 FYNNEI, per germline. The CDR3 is CASRGTSGGGREQFF. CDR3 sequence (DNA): TGTGCCAGCAGAGGGACTAGCGGGGGGGGCAGAGAGCAGTTCTTC.

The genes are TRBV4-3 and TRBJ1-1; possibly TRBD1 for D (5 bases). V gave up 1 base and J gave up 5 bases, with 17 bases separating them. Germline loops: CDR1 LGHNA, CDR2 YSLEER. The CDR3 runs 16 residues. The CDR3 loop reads CASSQAPWGGETEAFF. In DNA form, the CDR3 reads TGCGCCAGCAGCCAAGCTCCGTGGGGGGGGGAGACTGAAGCTTTCTTT.

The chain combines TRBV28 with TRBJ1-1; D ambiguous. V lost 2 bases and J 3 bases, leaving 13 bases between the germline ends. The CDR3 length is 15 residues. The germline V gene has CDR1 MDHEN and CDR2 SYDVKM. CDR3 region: CASSLTSDKYTEAFF. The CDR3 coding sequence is TGTGCCAGCAGTTTAACGTCAGACAAATACACTGAAGCTTTCTTT.

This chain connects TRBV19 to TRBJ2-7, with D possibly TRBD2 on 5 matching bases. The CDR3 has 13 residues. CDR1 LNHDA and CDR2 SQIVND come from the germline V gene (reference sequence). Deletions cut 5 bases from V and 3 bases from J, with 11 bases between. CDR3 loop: CASSPGNRYEQYF. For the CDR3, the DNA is TGTGCCAGTAGTCCGGGAAACCGCTACGAGCAGTACTTC.

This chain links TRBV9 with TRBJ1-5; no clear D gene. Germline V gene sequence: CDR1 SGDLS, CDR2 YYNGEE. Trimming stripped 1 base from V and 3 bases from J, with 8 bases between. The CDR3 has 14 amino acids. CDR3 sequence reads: CASSVSADNQPQHF. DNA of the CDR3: TGTGCCAGCAGCGTATCAGCGGACAATCAGCCCCAGCATTTT.

The CDR3 region has the DNA TGCAGCGTTGAAGACCCGACCCGGGACAGGGACTACGAGCAGTACTTC. Encoded protein: CSVEDPTRDRDYEQYF. The chain combines TRBV29-1 with TRBJ2-7, with TRBD1 identical over 9 bases. This CDR3 contains 16 residues. CDR1 and CDR2 from the germline V gene are SQVTM and ANQGSEA. Trimming cost V 0 bases and J 3 bases; bases outside gene matches: 9.

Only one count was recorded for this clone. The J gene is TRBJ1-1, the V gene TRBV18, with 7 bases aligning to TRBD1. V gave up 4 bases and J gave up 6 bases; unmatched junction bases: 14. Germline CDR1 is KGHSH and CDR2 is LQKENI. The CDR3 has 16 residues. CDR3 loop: CASSHLLTGTHPEAFF. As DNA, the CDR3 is TGTGCCAGCTCACACTTATTGACAGGGACACACCCTGAAGCTTTCTTT.

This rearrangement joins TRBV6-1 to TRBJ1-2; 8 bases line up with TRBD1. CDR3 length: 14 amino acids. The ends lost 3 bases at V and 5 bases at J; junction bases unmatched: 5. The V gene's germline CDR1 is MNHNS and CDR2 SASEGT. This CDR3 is CASSETGVSYGYTF. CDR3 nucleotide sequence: TGTGCCAGCAGTGAGACAGGGGTGTCGTATGGCTACACCTTC.